This is a list of T cell receptor beta chains from one sample in a study of T cells in narcolepsy. Using immunoSEQ multiplex PCR, the repertoire was profiled, and TCRdb retains in-frame clones only, with some absent. The data contain over 15,000 clones, about 85% of them singletons. Sequences were obtained from memory (CD45RA-) CD4+ T cells from blood. These receptors were taken from a human donor in good health. The CDR3 runs from the conserved cysteine through the conserved F or W. The D gene is left open where the match is weak. The listing skips clone size in some rows; elsewhere it reads once, few, many or a size class.

. | TRBJ1-5 | TRBV19 | . | TGTGCCAGTAGCCCGCAGGGTAGGAGCAATCAGCCCCAGCATTTT | CASSPQGRSNQPQHF
TRBD1 | TRBJ2-7 | TRBV6-1 | . | TGTGCCAGCAAAGCGGACAGGGGAAGTTACGAGCAGTACTTC | CASKADRGSYEQYF
. | TRBJ2-2 | TRBV5-5 | . | TGTGCCAGCATCCAAGGGGCAGACATCACCGGGGAGCTGTTTTTT | CASIQGADITGELFF
. | TRBJ1-1 | TRBV7-9 | . | TGTGCCAGCAGCCCTGTTTTCGAAGCTTTCTTT | CASSPVFEAFF
TRBD2 | TRBJ2-2 | TRBV30 | . | TGTGCCCGGAGCCGCAGCGGGGGGCGGGGCGGGGAGCTGTTTTTT | CARSRSGGRGGELFF
. | TRBJ1-1 | TRBV7-9 | . | TGTGCCAGCAGCTTAGAAGGGGGTTTTACTGAAGCTTTCTTT | CASSLEGGFTEAFF
. | TRBJ2-7 | TRBV9 | . | TGTGCCAGCAGCGTAGGATCAGGGGCCCCCTACGAGCAGTACTTC | CASSVGSGAPYEQYF
. | TRBJ1-5 | TRBV19 | . | TGTGCCAGTGGGGATTTTAGCAATCAGCCCCAGCATTTT | CASGDFSNQPQHF
. | TRBJ2-7 | TRBV5-7 | . | TGTGCCAGCAGCTATAGGGACGGATCTAAGTACTTC | CASSYRDGSKYF
TRBD1 | TRBJ1-1 | TRBV5-8 | . | TGTGCCAGCAGCATGTACAGGGGGAGCACTGAAGCTTTCTTT | CASSMYRGSTEAFF
. | TRBJ2-3 | TRBV10-3 | . | TGTGCCATCGGCTTGCAAGATACGCAGTATTTT | CAIGLQDTQYF
. | TRBJ2-1 | TRBV9 | . | TGTGCCAGCTCCACCAGCTCCTACAATGAGCAGTTCTTC | CASSTSSYNEQFF
. | TRBJ1-6 | TRBV7-6 | . | TGTGCCAGCAGCTTATTAGGTTCACCCCTCCACTTT | CASSLLGSPLHF
. | TRBJ2-5 | TRBV6-1 | . | TGTGCCAGCAAGGAGACCTACCAAGAGACCCAGTACTTC | CASKETYQETQYF
TRBD1 | TRBJ2-7 | TRBV2 | . | TGTGCCAGCAGCCGAGGGGGCTTATACGAGCAGTACTTC | CASSRGGLYEQYF
. | TRBJ2-1 | TRBV5-4 | . | TGTGCCAGCAGCCCTCCGGGACCAGGGTCCAATGAGCAGTTCTTC | CASSPPGPGSNEQFF
TRBD1 | TRBJ1-5 | TRBV15 | . | TGTGCCACCAGCTGGCCGGGACAGGGGGCGAGAGGGAGCAATCAGCCCCAGCATTTT | CATSWPGQGARGSNQPQHF
. | TRBJ2-5 | TRBV9 | once | TGTGCCAGCAGCGTAGATCAGGGGCGCACGACCCAGTACTTC | CASSVDQGRTTQYF
TRBD2 | TRBJ2-3 | TRBV5-4 | . | TGTGCCAGCAGTCCTCGGACTAGCGGATCAGATACGCAGTATTTT | CASSPRTSGSDTQYF
. | TRBJ2-5 | TRBV18 | . | TGTGCCAGCTCACCAGGACAAGAGACCCAGTACTTC | CASSPGQETQYF
. | TRBJ2-1 | TRBV5-4 | . | TGTGCCAGCAGCCCGACAAACAATGAGCAGTTCTTC | CASSPTNNEQFF
. | TRBJ1-4 | TRBV5-1 | . | TGCGCCAGCAGCTTGGGGGGGCAGAGTGAAAAACTGTTTTTT | CASSLGGQSEKLFF
. | TRBJ2-5 | TRBV9 | . | TGTGCCAGCAGCGTAGCGGGGGGCTGGGAGACCCAGTACTTC | CASSVAGGWETQYF
. | TRBJ2-3 | TRBV12-5 | once | TGTGCTAGTGGTAAGGGGCAACGTACGCAGTATTTT | CASGKGQRTQYF